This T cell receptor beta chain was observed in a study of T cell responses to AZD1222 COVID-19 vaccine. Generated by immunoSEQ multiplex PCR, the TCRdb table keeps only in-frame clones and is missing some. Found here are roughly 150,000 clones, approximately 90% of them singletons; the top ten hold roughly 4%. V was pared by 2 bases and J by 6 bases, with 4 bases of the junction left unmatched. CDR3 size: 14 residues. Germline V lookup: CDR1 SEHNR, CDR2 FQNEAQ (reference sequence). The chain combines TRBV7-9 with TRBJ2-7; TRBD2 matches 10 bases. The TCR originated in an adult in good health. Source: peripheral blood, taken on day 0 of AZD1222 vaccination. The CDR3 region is CASSLPSGSSEQYF. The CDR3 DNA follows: TGTGCCAGCAGCTTACCTAGCGGGAGCTCCGAGCAGTACTTC. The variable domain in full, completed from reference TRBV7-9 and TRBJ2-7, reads DTGVSQNPRHKITKRGQNVTFRCDPISEHNRLYWYRQTLGQGPEFLTYFQNEAQLEKSRLLSDRFSAERPKGSFSTLEIQRTEQGDSAMYLCASSLPSGSSEQYFGPGTRLTVT.